This entry is about one T cell receptor (beta chain). Its target is not known. Germline values: CDR1 LGHNA, CDR2 YSLEER. CDR3 length equals 18 residues. Trimming removed 3 bases from V and 0 bases from J; junction bases left unmatched: 8. This sample is drawn from a study of shared clonotypes between healthy human individuals. Profiled with immunoSEQ multiplex PCR; TCRdb holds only in-frame clones, not every one. Of 1.5 million to 2.5 million clones listed, 85% to 95% were seen once; the top ten hold less than 1.5%. Cells designated naive CD8 were CD45RO-negative and were positively selected for CCR7, with terminally differentiated effector memory CD45RA+ cells excluded. Whole-study findings and limits: Sampling covered blood only; tissue repertoires likely differ. Limited genetic and exposure-history diversity came from having few donors. With several donors compared, about 5% of naive CD4 clonotypes were shared.

The sequenced sample was naive CD8+ T cells sorted from blood. The rearrangement joins TRBV4-3 to TRBJ2-3; 11 nucleotides align to TRBD2. The receptor comes from a man in his late teens or twenties in good health. CDR3 coding DNA: TGCGCCAGCAGCCAGACTAGCGGGACCCAACCTAGCACAGATACGCAGTATTTT. Its protein is CASSQTSGTQPSTDTQYF.